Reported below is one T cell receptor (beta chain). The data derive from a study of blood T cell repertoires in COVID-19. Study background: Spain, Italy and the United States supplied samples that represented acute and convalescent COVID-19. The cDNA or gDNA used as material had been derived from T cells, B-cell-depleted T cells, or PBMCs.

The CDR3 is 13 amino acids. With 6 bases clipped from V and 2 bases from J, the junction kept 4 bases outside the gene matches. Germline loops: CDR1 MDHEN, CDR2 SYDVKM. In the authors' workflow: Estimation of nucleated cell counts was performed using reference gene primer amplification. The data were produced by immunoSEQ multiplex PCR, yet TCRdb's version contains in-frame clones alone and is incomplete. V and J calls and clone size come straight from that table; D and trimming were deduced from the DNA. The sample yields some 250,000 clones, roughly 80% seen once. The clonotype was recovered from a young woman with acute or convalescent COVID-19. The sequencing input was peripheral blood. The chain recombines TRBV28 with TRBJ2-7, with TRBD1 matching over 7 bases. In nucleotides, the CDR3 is TGTGCCAGCAGCGACAGGGTGCCCTACGAGCAGTACTTC. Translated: CASSDRVPYEQYF.